Listed here is a single TCR beta chain. The authors' processing: Amplifying reference gene primers gave estimates of nucleated cell counts. Here immunoSEQ multiplex PCR was the method, and the copy in TCRdb shows in-frame clones only, minus some. The V and J calls and clone size were taken over from that table, and D and trimming were inferred from the DNA. The table shows 150,000 or so clones, with approximately 86% occurring only once. These data belong to a study of blood T cell repertoires in COVID-19. The overall study: There were acute and convalescent COVID-19 samples, and they came from the United States, Italy and Spain. Sample material is recorded as cDNA or gDNA derived from T cells, B-cell-depleted T cells, or PBMCs.

The ends were cut back, 4 bases at V and 2 bases at J, with 8 bases in the middle. Germline values: CDR1 LNHNV, CDR2 YYDKDF (reference sequence). This CDR3 comprises 13 residues. The sample comprised peripheral blood. The clonotype originates from a man aged 60 to 69 with acute or convalescent COVID-19. The genes are TRBV15 and TRBJ1-2; tentative D call: TRBD1 (5 bases). This CDR3 is CATSKDRNYGYTF. The CDR3 bases are TGTGCCACCAGCAAAGACAGAAACTATGGCTACACCTTC. The full variable domain, with the rest looked up from reference TRBV15 and TRBJ1-2, is DAMVIQNPRYQVTQFGKPVTLSCSQTLNHNVMYWYQQKSSQAPKLLFHYYDKDFNNEADTPDNFQSRRPNTSFCFLDIRSPGLGDTAMYLCATSKDRNYGYTFGSGTRLTVV.